A selection of T cell receptor beta chains follows, all from one sample in a study of CD8+CD57+ T cells in acquired aplastic anemia. TCRdb re-called the reads through MiXCR, storing one row per CDR3 protein. The table records about 180,000 distinct CDR3 sequences, 48% of them present only once. The sample was sorted CD4+, CD8+, or CD8+CD57+ T cells (not recorded which) from PBMCs. The origin of the receptors is a human donor with aplastic anemia. CDR3s include the opening cysteine and the closing phenylalanine or tryptophan. The D gene is left open where the match is weak. Clone size is stated in some rows and not others, as once, few, many or a class when expanded.

d_call	cdr3_length	clone_size	j_call	v_call	cdr3_aa	cdr3_nt
.	14	.	TRBJ1-1	TRBV4-2	CASSQAGGNTEAFF	TGTGCCAGCAGCCAAGCAGGAGGGAACACTGAAGCTTTCTTT
.	15	once	TRBJ2-1	TRBV12-5	CASGLRASWGNEQFF	TGTGCTAGTGGTCTCCGTGCTTCCTGGGGCAATGAGCAGTTCTTC
TRBD1	15	.	TRBJ1-6	TRBV15	CATSSGQGENSPLHF	TGTGCCACCAGCAGCGGACAGGGCGAGAATTCACCCCTCCACTTT
.	14	.	TRBJ2-1	TRBV10-1	CASSNVGREVEQFF	TGCGCCAGCAGTAATGTCGGGCGAGAGGTGGAGCAGTTCTTC
TRBD2	17	.	TRBJ2-4	TRBV19	CASRPESGGLVKNIQYF	TGTGCCAGTCGTCCAGAGTCGGGGGGACTAGTAAAGAACATTCAGTACTTC
.	15	many	TRBJ2-7	TRBV5-6	CASSLITGGFDEQYF	TGTGCCAGCAGCTTAATTACTGGAGGGTTTGACGAGCAGTACTTC
TRBD2	17	few	TRBJ2-5	TRBV12-3/TRBV12-4	CASSNTGTSGTMETQYF	TGTGCCAGCTCAAATACCGGGACTAGCGGGACTATGGAGACCCAGTACTTC
.	14	few	TRBJ2-5	TRBV7-7	CASSLVAAGETQYF	TGTGCTAGCAGCTTAGTTGCAGCTGGGGAGACCCAGTACTTC
.	12	once	TRBJ2-5	TRBV7-9	CASSLGPETQYF	TGTGCCAGCAGCTTAGGGCCTGAGACCCAGTACTTC
.	14	many	TRBJ2-3	TRBV9	CASSVQGGADTQYF	TGTGCCAGCAGCGTCCAAGGGGGGGCAGATACGCAGTATTTT
.	18	.	TRBJ1-5	TRBV11-1	CAISYSMRSGTSNQPQHF	TGTGCCATCAGTTACTCGATGCGGTCAGGGACTAGCAATCAGCCCCAGCATTTT
TRBD2	15	.	TRBJ2-5	TRBV7-9	CASGEGWGVQETQYF	TGTGCCAGCGGGGAGGGGTGGGGAGTCCAAGAGACCCAGTACTTC